Listed here are 20 T cell receptor beta chains from one sample, sequenced in a study of Tregs in tolerant kidney transplant recipients. Produced via immunoSEQ multiplex PCR; TCRdb's table is partial and in-frame only. This sample's table has approximately 52,000 clones. Specimen: CD4+ T cells from blood, collected before the transplant. These receptor sequences come from a human donor who received a combined kidney and bone marrow transplant.

A word on this clone: The read terminates 3 residues before the CDR3 end, so the remaining end is supplied by the germline J gene. V gene TRBV6-1 combines with J gene TRBJ2-3; D uncertain. This CDR3 is 16 amino acids long. Looked up from germline, CDR1 is MNHNS and CDR2 is SASEGT. V lost 3 bases to trimming and J lost 3 bases, with 16 bases between them. The sequenced CDR3 bases are TGTGCCAGCAGTGAGAGTAGTGCGGTCCCTACAGATACG. Translation: CASSESSAVPTDT. Given in full, the CDR3 is CASSESSAVPTDTQYF.

The CDR3 bases that were read are TGCAGCGTTGAAGATAAAGAGGGGATGAACACTGAA. Residues: CSVEDKEGMNTE. The whole CDR3 protein reads CSVEDKEGMNTEAFF. The chain links TRBV29-1 to TRBJ1-1, with D possibly TRBD1 on 5 matching bases. The read ends 3 residues shy of where the CDR3 ends; the end is completed using the germline J gene. This CDR3 spans 15 amino acids. Germline CDR1 reads SQVTM; CDR2 reads ANQGSEA. Deletions cut 0 bases from V and 0 bases from J, with 11 bases between.

Regarding this clone: The missing CDR3 end, 3 residues past where the read stops, is filled in from the germline J gene. V and J are TRBV30 and TRBJ1-2; D gene unclear. V was trimmed by 0 bases and J by 7 bases, leaving 6 bases between them. The CDR3 is made up of 11 amino acids. Per germline, CDR1 GTSNPN and CDR2 SVGIG (reference sequence). CDR3 sequence reads: CAWSVLVGYTF. The CDR3 bases that were read are TGTGCCTGGAGTGTATTAGTTGGC.

Points on this clone: The read terminates 3 residues ahead of where the CDR3 ends, so the germline J gene completes it. The chain links TRBV19 to TRBJ1-6; unclear D gene. V was trimmed by 2 bases and J by 7 bases, leaving 9 bases between them. Germline assignment: CDR1 LNHDA and CDR2 SQIVND (reference sequence). The CDR3 totals 14 residues. CDR3 loop: CASSIFQENSPLHF. The sequenced CDR3 bases are TGTGCCAGTAGTATATTCCAGGAGAATTCACCC. Together with reference TRBV19 and TRBJ1-6, the CDR3 gives the full variable domain: DGGITQSPKYLFRKEGQNVTLSCEQNLNHDAMYWYRQDPGQGLRLIYYSQIVNDFQKGDIAEGYSVSREKKESFPLTVTSAQKNPTAFYLCASSIFQENSPLHFGNGTRLTVT.

As concerns this clone: Read sequence stops 3 residues before the CDR3 end, and the germline J gene provides the missing end. The J gene is TRBJ1-4, the V gene TRBV19; no definite D call. Germline CDR1 reads LNHDA; CDR2 reads SQIVND (reference sequence). V was shortened by 4 bases and J by 0 bases, with 9 bases between the two germline ends. The CDR3 runs 15 residues. The CDR3 here is CASSRTSATNEKLFF. The covered CDR3 bases are TGTGCCAGTAGTAGGACTTCTGCAACTAATGAAAAA.

Comments on this clone: Compared with germline, one end of the junction differs, possibly owing to a read error. The read ends 3 residues before the CDR3 terminus; that terminus is restored from the germline J gene. The genes are TRBV7-7 and TRBJ2-5; D ambiguous. The CDR3 has 14 residues. The germline gives CDR1 SSHAT, CDR2 FNYEAQ (reference sequence). CDR3 residues: CASSLSTTQETQYF. The part of the CDR3 DNA that was read is TGTGCTAGCAGCTTATCCACTACTCAAGAGACC. Full variable domain (missing parts from reference TRBV7-7 and TRBJ2-5): GAGVSQSPRYKVTKRGQDVTLRCDPISSHATLYWYQQALGQGPEFLTYFNYEAQPDKSGLPSDRFSAERPEGSISTLTIQRTEQRDSAMYRCASSLSTTQETQYFGPGTRLLVL.

Remarks on this clone: The read ends 3 residues early relative to the CDR3; the germline J gene fills the gap. The V and J genes are TRBV7-3 and TRBJ2-1; 7 nucleotides match TRBD1. V lost 5 bases, J lost 5 bases, and 12 bases stayed unmatched. The length of the CDR3 is 16 residues. Looked up from germline, CDR1 is SGHTA and CDR2 is FQGTGA. The CDR3: CASSPSTGSLHNEQFF. CDR3 bases read: TGTGCCAGCAGCCCGTCGACAGGGTCATTGCACAATGAG.

About this clone: The read ends 3 residues shy of where the CDR3 ends; the end is completed using the germline J gene. V usage is TRBV2 and J usage is TRBJ2-2; the D is unclear. The length of the CDR3 is 14 residues. The V gene's germline CDR1 is SNHLY and CDR2 FYNNEI. Trimming removed 7 bases from V and 4 bases from J, with 13 bases in between. CDR3 DNA (partial): TGTGCCAGCACAGTGGCTTCAGGCACCGGGGAG. Translating it yields CASTVASGTGE. The entire CDR3 sequence reads CASTVASGTGELFF.

Comment on this clone: One end of the junction is discordant with germline, which a read error may explain. The read ends 3 residues shy of where the CDR3 ends; the end is completed using the germline J gene. V and J are TRBV7-7 and TRBJ1-3; D may be TRBD1 (5 bases). This CDR3 region has 15 residues. The germline V gene encodes CDR1 SSHAT and CDR2 FNYEAQ (reference sequence). CDR3 protein: CASSKGPSERNTIYF. The covered CDR3 bases are TGTGCTAGCAGCAAGGGGCCCTCTGAGAGAAACACC.

About this clone itself: The read terminates 3 residues ahead of where the CDR3 ends, so the germline J gene completes it. The chain couples TRBV20-1 to TRBJ2-7; 7 bases are a match to TRBD2. Germline CDR1 is DFQATT and CDR2 is SNEGSKA (reference sequence). The CDR3 covers 11 residues. J gave up 6 bases and V 6 bases, and 5 bases lay outside the gene matches. CDR3 residues: CSAALASEQYF. The DNA read from the CDR3 is TGCAGTGCCGCACTAGCGTCCGAG.

In regard to this clone: The CDR3 is cut off 3 residues early in the read; its end comes from the germline J gene. The chain is built from TRBV20-1 and TRBJ2-7; 7 nucleotides match TRBD1. CDR1 DFQATT and CDR2 SNEGSKA come from the germline V gene (reference sequence). CDR3 length: 18 amino acids. The ends lost 0 bases at V and 1 base at J; junction bases unmatched: 15. The CDR3 DNA, read in part, is TGCAGTGCTAGAGATCTGAGACAGGGTGGTGCCGCATCCTACGAG. Translation: CSARDLRQGGAASYE. From start to end, the CDR3 is CSARDLRQGGAASYEQYF.

As regards this clone: The CDR3 extends 3 residues past the end of the read, so its final part is completed from the germline J gene. Other DNA sequences in the same sample also yield this CDR3. This chain connects TRBV30 to TRBJ1-1, with D tentatively TRBD1 (5 bases). This CDR3 is built from 12 residues. Germline CDR1 and CDR2: GTSNPN and SVGIG (reference sequence). V lost 5 bases to trimming and J lost 7 bases, with 14 bases between them. CDR3 bases read: TGTGCCTGGGGCCACGGGGGAGGTGAA. The encoded protein is CAWGHGGGE. The full-length CDR3 reads as CAWGHGGGEAFF.

This clone is called medium-sized based on its frequency. Sequencing ends 3 residues short of the CDR3 end; the germline J gene provides the rest. The V call is TRBV7-3, the J call TRBJ2-1; TRBD2 matches at 7 bases. The J segment lost 6 bases and the V segment lost 2 bases, leaving 13 bases of the junction unmatched. This CDR3 is built from 17 residues. Germline lookup yields CDR1 SGHTA and CDR2 FQGTGA. The sequenced part of the CDR3 DNA is TGTGCCAGCAGCTTAGAGAGGCGCGGGAGTGTACGCAATGAG. Protein product: CASSLERRGSVRNE. From start to end, the CDR3 is CASSLERRGSVRNEQFF.

Concerning this clone itself: The read halts 3 residues ahead of the CDR3 end, with the missing end drawn from the germline J gene. V usage is TRBV19 and J usage is TRBJ1-2; 10 nucleotides agree with TRBD1. This CDR3 is built from 14 residues. V was clipped by 3 bases and J by 6 bases; unmatched bases: 4. CDR1 is LNHDA, CDR2 SQIVND, per germline (reference sequence). The CDR3 DNA, read in part, is TGTGCCAGTAGTATCGGAGGGACAGGGGATGGC. It is translated as CASSIGGTGDG. The entire CDR3 is CASSIGGTGDGYTF.

As to this clone: The CDR3 is cut off 3 residues early in the read; its end comes from the germline J gene. The V and J genes are TRBV7-3 and TRBJ2-3; D possibly corresponds to TRBD2 (6 bases). The CDR3 is 16 residues long. The germline V gene encodes CDR1 SGHTA and CDR2 FQGTGA. V lost 3 bases and J lost 1, with 14 bases in between. The DNA read from the CDR3 is TGTGCCAGCAGCTTCTACGGGGGTACGGGCACAGATACG. Translating it yields CASSFYGGTGTDT. The full CDR3 is CASSFYGGTGTDTQYF.

Points on this clone: The read ends 3 residues before the CDR3 terminus; that terminus is restored from the germline J gene. The chain is built from TRBV10-2 and TRBJ2-5; 7 nucleotides align to TRBD2. The CDR3 covers 14 residues. CDR1 is WSHSY and CDR2 is SAAADI in the germline V gene. The V segment lost 6 bases and the J segment 5 bases; nucleotides outside the gene matches: 9. The sequenced CDR3 bases are TGCGCCAGCAGGGGAGGGAGGGGAGGGGAGACC. Translated: CASRGGRGGET. The whole CDR3 protein reads CASRGGRGGETQYF.

Points on this clone: The read is 3 residues too short to cover the CDR3 end, so that end is filled in from the germline J gene. This chain uses TRBV5-6 with TRBJ2-7; TRBD2 might be the D (6 bases). This CDR3 is built from 15 residues. Trimming removed 3 bases at V and 1 base at J, with 14 bases between. CDR1 is SGHDT and CDR2 is YYEEEE in the germline V gene. The CDR3 DNA, read in part, is TGTGCCAGCAGCTCGGCCGGGAGCGGATCCTACGAG. It translates to CASSSAGSGSYE. The whole CDR3 sequence is CASSSAGSGSYEQYF.

On this clone: Coverage ceases 3 residues before the CDR3 finishes, and the germline J gene fills in the end. V usage is TRBV20-1 and J usage is TRBJ2-1; 7 nucleotides agree with TRBD2. The CDR3 consists of 12 residues. With V trimmed by 8 bases and J by 8 bases, 9 bases remained unmatched. Germline CDR1 reads DFQATT; CDR2 reads SNEGSKA (reference sequence). The DNA read from the CDR3 is TGCAGTACCCGGCGAGCGGGACATGAG. Translation: CSTRRAGHE. The complete CDR3 protein is CSTRRAGHEQFF.

Concerning this clone itself: The CDR3 goes on 3 residues after the read ends, and that part is filled in from the germline J gene. The chain combines TRBV5-1 with TRBJ2-5; maybe TRBD2 (6 bases). Deletions cut 4 bases from V and 5 bases from J, with 12 bases between. Germline values: CDR1 SGHRS, CDR2 YFSETQ. The CDR3 loop spans 13 amino acids. Partial CDR3 DNA: TGCGCCAGCAGCCCCGGAGGGGTGGAGACC. This sequence encodes CASSPGGVET. The CDR3 in its entirety is CASSPGGVETQYF. Full variable domain (remainder filled in from reference TRBV5-1 and TRBJ2-5): KAGVTQTPRYLIKTRGQQVTLSCSPISGHRSVSWYQQTPGQGLQFLFEYFSETQRNKGNFPGRFSGRQFSNSRSEMNVSTLELGDSALYLCASSPGGVETQYFGPGTRLLVL.

With regard to this clone: The read stops 3 residues short of the end of the CDR3; the missing end is completed from the germline J gene. The chain is built from TRBV5-4 and TRBJ2-7; 8 positions agree with TRBD1. The germline gives CDR1 SGHNT, CDR2 YYREEE (reference sequence). The CDR3 consists of 14 residues. J lost 2 bases, V lost 3 bases, and 4 bases had no gene match. This chain's CDR3 is CASSSQGATYEQYF. The part of the CDR3 DNA that was read is TGTGCCAGCAGCTCGCAGGGGGCTACCTACGAG. Full variable domain (remainder filled in from reference TRBV5-4 and TRBJ2-7): ETGVTQSPTHLIKTRGQQVTLRCSSQSGHNTVSWYQQALGQGPQFIFQYYREEENGRGNFPPRFSGLQFPNYSSELNVNALELDDSALYLCASSSQGATYEQYFGPGTRLTVT.